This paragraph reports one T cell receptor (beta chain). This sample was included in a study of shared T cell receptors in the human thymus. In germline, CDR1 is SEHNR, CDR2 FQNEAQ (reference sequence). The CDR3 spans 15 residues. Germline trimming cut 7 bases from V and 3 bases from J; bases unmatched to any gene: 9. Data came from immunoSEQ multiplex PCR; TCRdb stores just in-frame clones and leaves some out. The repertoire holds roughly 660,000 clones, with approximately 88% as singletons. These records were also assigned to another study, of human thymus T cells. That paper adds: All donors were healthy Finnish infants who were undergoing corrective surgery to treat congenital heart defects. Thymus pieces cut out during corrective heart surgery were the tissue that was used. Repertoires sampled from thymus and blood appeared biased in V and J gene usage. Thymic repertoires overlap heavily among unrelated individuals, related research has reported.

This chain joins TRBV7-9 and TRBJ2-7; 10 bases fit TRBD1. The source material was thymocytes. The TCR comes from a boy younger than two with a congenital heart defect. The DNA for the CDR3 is TGTGCCAGCACCCTCGAAGGGACAGGGGTCTACGAGCAGTACTTC. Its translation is CASTLEGTGVYEQYF.